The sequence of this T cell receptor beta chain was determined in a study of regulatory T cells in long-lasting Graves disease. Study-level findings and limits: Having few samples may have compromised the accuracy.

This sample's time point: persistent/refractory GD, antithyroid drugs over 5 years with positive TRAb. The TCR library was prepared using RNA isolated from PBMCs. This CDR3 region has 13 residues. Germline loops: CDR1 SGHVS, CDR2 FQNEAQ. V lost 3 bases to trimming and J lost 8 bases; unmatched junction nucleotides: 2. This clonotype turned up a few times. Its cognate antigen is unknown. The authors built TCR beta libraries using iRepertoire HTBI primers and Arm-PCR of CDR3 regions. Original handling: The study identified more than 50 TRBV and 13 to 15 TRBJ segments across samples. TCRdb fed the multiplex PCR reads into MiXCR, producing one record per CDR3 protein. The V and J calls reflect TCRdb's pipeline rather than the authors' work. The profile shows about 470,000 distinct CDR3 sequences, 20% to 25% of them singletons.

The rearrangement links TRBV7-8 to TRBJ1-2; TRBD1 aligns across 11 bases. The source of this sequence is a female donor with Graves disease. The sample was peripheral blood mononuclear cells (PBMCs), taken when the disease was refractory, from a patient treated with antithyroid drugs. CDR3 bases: TGTGCCAGCAGCTTGGACAGGGGGCAGGGCTACACCTTC. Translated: CASSLDRGQGYTF. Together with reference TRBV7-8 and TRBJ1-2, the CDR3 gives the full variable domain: GAGVSQSPRYKVAKRGQDVALRCDPISGHVSLFWYQQALGQGPEFLTYFQNEAQLDKSGLPSDRFFAERPEGSVSTLKIQRTQQEDSAVYLCASSLDRGQGYTFGSGTRLTVV.